This T cell receptor (beta chain) was profiled in a study of blood T cell repertoires in COVID-19. On the study more broadly: The samples span acute and convalescent COVID-19 from the United States, Italy and Spain. PBMCs, B-cell-depleted T cells, or T cells were the source of the cDNA or gDNA that made up the material.

Original analysis: Researchers report that nucleated cell counts were estimated from reference gene primer amplification. Profiled with immunoSEQ multiplex PCR; TCRdb holds only in-frame clones, not every one. The DNA gave D and trimming, while V, J and clone size come from that table. The sample records 70,000 to 75,000 clones, 90% being singletons. This clone was seen more than once but under ten times. The CDR3 is 13 amino acids. Germline lookup yields CDR1 LNHNV and CDR2 YYDKDF (reference sequence). V lost 1 base, J lost 6 bases, and 7 bases lay in between. The genes are TRBV15 and TRBJ2-1; no definite D call. Sequenced material: peripheral blood. The TCR comes from a woman between 18 and 30 years old with acute or convalescent COVID-19. The CDR3 sequence: CATSRVPSNEQFF. CDR3 sequence (DNA): TGTGCCACCAGCAGAGTTCCCTCCAATGAGCAGTTCTTC.